The entry below gives a single TCR beta chain sequence along with its context. Original data processing: Amplification from reference gene primers served as the basis for estimated nucleated cell counts. Here immunoSEQ multiplex PCR was the method, and the copy in TCRdb shows in-frame clones only, minus some. The V and J calls and the clone size are those of that table, but D and trimming were determined from the DNA. The sample includes just under 80,000 clones, about four fifths of them seen just once. The data are from a study of blood T cell repertoires in COVID-19. Study summary: Acute and convalescent COVID-19 samples came from the United States, Italy and Spain. PBMCs, B-cell-depleted T cells, or T cells provided the cDNA or gDNA that made up the material.

CDR1 SGHRS and CDR2 YFSETQ come from the germline V gene. V was clipped by 3 bases and J by 11 bases; unmatched bases: 16. There are 15 residues in the CDR3. V and J are TRBV5-1 and TRBJ1-1; 7 nucleotides line up with TRBD1. The sequence came from a woman in her sixties or seventies with acute or convalescent COVID-19. The sequenced material came from peripheral blood. This CDR3 is CASSSILGGEGSAFF. CDR3 coding DNA: TGCGCCAGCAGCTCCATACTAGGGGGCGAGGGATCCGCTTTCTTT.